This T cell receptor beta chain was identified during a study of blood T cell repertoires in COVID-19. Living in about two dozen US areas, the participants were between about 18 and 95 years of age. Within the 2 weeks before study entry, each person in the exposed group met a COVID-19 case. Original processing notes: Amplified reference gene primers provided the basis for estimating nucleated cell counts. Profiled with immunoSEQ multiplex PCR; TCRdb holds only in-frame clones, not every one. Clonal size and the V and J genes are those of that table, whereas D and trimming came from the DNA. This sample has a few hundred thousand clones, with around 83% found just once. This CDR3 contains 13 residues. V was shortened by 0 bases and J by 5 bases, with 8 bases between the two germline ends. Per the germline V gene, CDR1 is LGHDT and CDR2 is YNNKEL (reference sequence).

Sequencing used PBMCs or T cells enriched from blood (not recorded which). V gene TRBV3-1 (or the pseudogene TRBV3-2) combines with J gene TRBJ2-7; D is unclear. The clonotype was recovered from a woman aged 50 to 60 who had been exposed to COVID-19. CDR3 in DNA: TGTGCCAGCAGCCAAGATCGTGTAAACGAGCAGTACTTC. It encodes CASSQDRVNEQYF.